These 27 T cell receptor beta chains were sequenced from one sample in a study of T-cell reconstitution after alpha-beta-depleted transplantation in children (TCRdb year 2016). The library relied on PCR. For sequencing, an Illumina HiSeq 2500 was employed. TCR library preparation used molecular barcoding, with unique molecular identifiers applied to normalize quantification of the TCRbeta repertoire. TCRdb reran the public reads through fastp at Q25 and MiXCR, keeping productive beta chains. Rows are unified per CDR3 protein, each entry keeping the most common DNA and genes. Counted in this sample were around 400,000 distinct CDR3 sequences; around 9.9% of them appeared once. Roughly 6% of the sample rests with the top ten. The sample was PBMCs from the stem cell graft donor, taken from the stem cell graft. The receptors come from a human donor who donated a stem cell graft to a child with acute myeloid leukemia.

The chain links TRBV14 to TRBJ1-2, with unresolved D. Deletions cut 0 bases from V and 4 bases from J, with 9 bases between. This CDR3 comprises 14 residues. The germline V gene encodes CDR1 SGHDN and CDR2 FVKESK. Written as DNA, the CDR3 is TGTGCCAGCAGCCAAGATGGAGAGATCTATGGCTACACCTTC. It yields the protein CASSQDGEIYGYTF. Together with reference TRBV14 and TRBJ1-2, the CDR3 gives the full variable domain: EAGVTQFPSHSVIEKGQTVTLRCDPISGHDNLYWYRRVMGKEIKFLLHFVKESKQDESGMPNNRFLAERTGGTYSTLKVQPAELEDSGVYFCASSQDGEIYGYTFGSGTRLTVV.

This clonotype was seen more than once but under ten times. The rearrangement links TRBV27 to TRBJ2-5, with D perhaps TRBD2 (5 bases). The CDR3 extends over 16 amino acids. Germline assignment: CDR1 MNHEY and CDR2 SMNVEV (reference sequence). The ends were cut back, 7 bases at V and 6 bases at J, with 24 bases in the middle. The CDR3 sequence: CASNFLPSGRGQTQYF. The CDR3 region has the DNA TGTGCCAGCAACTTCCTGCCGTCTGGGCGAGGGCAGACCCAGTACTTC.

This clonotype was seen a few times. CDR3 in amino acids: CASTPTSGRVDEQFF. In DNA form, the CDR3 reads TGTGCCAGCACCCCGACTAGCGGGAGAGTAGATGAGCAGTTCTTC. The rearrangement uses TRBV7-6 and TRBJ2-1; TRBD2 matches at 12 bases. V shed 7 bases and J 8 bases; nucleotides not matched to a gene: 9. Germline V gene lookup returns CDR1 SGHVS and CDR2 FNYEAQ. The CDR3 is 15 residues long. Full variable domain (remainder filled in from reference TRBV7-6 and TRBJ2-1): GAGVSQSPRYKVTKRGQDVALRCDPISGHVSLYWYRQALGQGPEFLTYFNYEAQQDKSGLPNDRFSAERPEGSISTLTIQRTEQRDSAMYRCASTPTSGRVDEQFFGPGTRLTVL.

This clonotype was counted many times. This rearrangement joins TRBV5-6 to TRBJ1-5, with a weak D call TRBD1 (6 bases). V was cut by 0 bases and J by 0 bases, with 10 bases left in between. Germline V gives CDR1 SGHDT, CDR2 YYEEEE. The CDR3 has 16 residues. CDR3 protein: CASSLAGAGSNQPQHF. CDR3 DNA: TGTGCCAGCAGCTTGGCAGGGGCCGGTAGCAATCAGCCCCAGCATTTT.

This clonotype was seen at least ten times. The rearrangement links TRBV5-1 to TRBJ2-3; D is uncertain. Germline V gene data show CDR1 as SGHRS and CDR2 as YFSETQ. V was cut by 0 bases and J by 1 base, with 3 bases left in between. The CDR3 runs to 13 residues. CDR3 in DNA: TGCGCCAGCAGCTTGGAACGCACAGATACGCAGTATTTT. The encoded protein is CASSLERTDTQYF.

Only a few counts were recorded for this clonotype. The chain links TRBV18 to TRBJ2-5, with D tentatively TRBD2 (5 bases). CDR3 length: 17 residues. Trimming removed 3 bases at V and 2 bases at J, with 19 bases between. CDR1 is KGHSH and CDR2 is LQKENI in the germline V gene. CDR3 nucleotides: TGTGCCAGCTCACCTATAAGCTCGAGGGATTGGCAAGAGACCCAGTACTTC. Protein: CASSPISSRDWQETQYF.

This clonotype was seen many times. V gene TRBV12-3 or TRBV12-4 combines with J gene TRBJ1-4, with unresolved D. The CDR3 sequence is 13 residues long. V was pared by 6 bases and J by 10 bases, with 15 bases between. CDR3 in amino acids: CASRPDLPPKLFF. The CDR3 coding sequence is TGTGCCAGCAGACCGGACCTTCCCCCAAAACTGTTTTTT.

The V and J genes are TRBV27 and TRBJ1-1; TRBD1 is a possible D gene (5 bases). V was pared by 4 bases and J by 2 bases, with 8 bases between. This CDR3 has 13 residues. The germline CDR1 and CDR2 sequences are MNHEY and SMNVEV (reference sequence). Here the CDR3 reads CASSYRFNTEAFF. The DNA of the CDR3 is TGTGCCAGCAGTTACAGGTTTAACACTGAAGCTTTCTTT.

This clonotype showed up just a few times. The chain carries TRBV7-2 and TRBJ1-1; D gene uncertain. Germline lookup yields CDR1 SGHTA and CDR2 FQGNSA. The CDR3 is 15 amino acids. V lost 1 base and J lost 0, with 9 bases in between. CDR3 sequence reads: CASSLGAAMNTEAFF. The CDR3 DNA is TGTGCCAGCAGCTTAGGGGCAGCTATGAACACTGAAGCTTTCTTT.

This clonotype showed up just a few times. V and J are TRBV7-8 and TRBJ2-3; tentative D call: TRBD1 (5 bases). The germline CDR1 and CDR2 sequences are SGHVS and FQNEAQ. The CDR3 extends over 14 amino acids. V gave up 6 bases and J gave up 6 bases, with 16 bases separating them. CDR3 protein: CASRSQGLSDTQYF. CDR3 DNA sequence: TGTGCCAGCAGGTCGCAGGGTCTTTCCGATACGCAGTATTTT.

This clonotype was seen a few times. The chain has TRBV10-3 and TRBJ2-1; D gene ambiguous. The germline V and J ends were trimmed by 4 bases and 0 bases, with 7 bases remaining between them. The CDR3 consists of 14 residues. Per the germline V gene, CDR1 is ENHRY and CDR2 is SYGVKD. The CDR3 spells CAISAASSYNEQFF. The CDR3 DNA reads TGTGCCATCAGTGCGGCAAGCTCCTACAATGAGCAGTTCTTC.

The rearrangement uses TRBV15 and TRBJ2-1, with 8 bases lining up with TRBD2. This CDR3 has 18 residues. Looked up from germline, CDR1 is LNHNV and CDR2 is YYDKDF (reference sequence). Trimming cost V 0 bases and J 9 bases; bases outside gene matches: 16. CDR3 sequence reads: CATSRDGAGAGLSGEQFF. CDR3 DNA sequence: TGTGCCACCAGCAGAGATGGAGCGGGAGCTGGCTTGAGCGGTGAGCAGTTCTTC.

This clonotype was picked up a small number of times. This chain connects TRBV5-4 to TRBJ2-7, with D unclear. V lost 1 base and J 6 bases, leaving 17 bases between the germline ends. From germline, CDR1 is SGHNT and CDR2 YYREEE (reference sequence). The CDR3 has 15 amino acids. CDR3 bases: TGTGCCAGCAGCTTGTGGGTCCTTGATGCAGGCGAGCAGTACGTC. Its translation is CASSLWVLDAGEQYV.

The CDR3 region is CASSQGGHPRVYEQYF. CDR3 nucleotide sequence: TGCGCCAGCAGCCAAGGGGGACACCCGAGGGTTTACGAGCAGTACTTC. This chain links TRBV4-1 with TRBJ2-7, with D possibly matching TRBD1 (6 bases). Germline assignment: CDR1 MGHRA and CDR2 YSYEKL. V lost 1 base and J lost 4, with 17 bases in between. This CDR3 region has 16 residues.

Only a few counts were recorded for this clonotype. This rearrangement joins TRBV5-1 to TRBJ2-1; 13 bases are a match to TRBD2. The CDR3 sequence is 15 residues long. CDR1 and CDR2 from the germline V gene are SGHRS and YFSETQ. The V segment lost 6 bases and the J segment 6 bases; nucleotides outside the gene matches: 6. DNA of the CDR3: TGCGCCAGCACACGACTAGCGGGAGGCTCCAATGAGCAGTTCTTC. The encoded protein is CASTRLAGGSNEQFF.

The sample holds a few counts of this clonotype. The V gene is TRBV7-8, the J gene TRBJ2-5, with 8 bases lining up with TRBD2. CDR3 size: 15 residues. The V gene end was trimmed by 1 base and the J gene end by 9 bases; junction bases not matched to a gene: 10. Germline V CDR1 and CDR2: SGHVS, FQNEAQ. The CDR3 loop is CASSLVSGVVSAQYF. CDR3 DNA sequence: TGTGCCAGCAGCTTAGTTAGCGGGGTGGTCTCGGCCCAGTACTTC.

This clonotype was found a few times. One end of the junction varies from germline; a read error may be responsible. This chain links TRBV5-1 with TRBJ2-3, with 10 bases aligning to TRBD1. The CDR3 sequence is 13 residues long. Per the germline V gene, CDR1 is SGHRS and CDR2 is YFSETQ. CDR3 in DNA: TGCGCCAGCAGCGACCCAGGGACAGGGGTCTCCCTATTT. Translating it yields CASSDPGTGVSLF.

This clonotype was seen more than once but under ten times. A much larger clone lies a single base off, so this may be a read error. The V and J genes are TRBV7-9 and TRBJ2-3; D gene unclear. CDR1 and CDR2 from the germline V gene are SEHNR and FQNEAQ (reference sequence). There are 13 residues in the CDR3. V dropped 1 base and J dropped 2 bases, with 4 bases sitting between them. The CDR3 is CASSLVNTDTQYF. Written as DNA, the CDR3 is TGTGCCAGCAGCTTAGTGAACACAGATACGCAGTATTTT.

This clonotype was observed many times. The chain is built from TRBV7-2 and TRBJ2-1; no clear D. Germline V CDR1 and CDR2: SGHTA, FQGNSA. Trimming shortened V by 1 base and J by 10 bases, and 17 bases separated the two germline ends. The CDR3 runs to 15 residues. CDR3 loop: CASSLEGSSRVEQFF. The CDR3 coding sequence is TGTGCCAGCAGCTTAGAAGGCTCCTCCCGAGTAGAGCAGTTCTTC.

CDR3 in DNA: TGCGCCAGCAGCATCGGGGGACTAGCGGGAAGAGAGACCCAGTACTTC. It specifies CASSIGGLAGRETQYF. V is TRBV5-1 and J is TRBJ2-5, with 13 bases matching TRBD2. After removal of 4 bases from V and 4 bases from J, the junction contained 7 bases not matched to a gene. The CDR3 loop spans 16 amino acids. From germline, CDR1 is SGHRS and CDR2 YFSETQ. The full variable domain, rest sourced from reference TRBV5-1 and TRBJ2-5, is KAGVTQTPRYLIKTRGQQVTLSCSPISGHRSVSWYQQTPGQGLQFLFEYFSETQRNKGNFPGRFSGRQFSNSRSEMNVSTLELGDSALYLCASSIGGLAGRETQYFGPGTRLLVL.

This clonotype was picked up many times. V is TRBV20-1 and J is TRBJ2-3; 9 positions match TRBD2. The junction had 1 base not matched to a gene; V was cut back by 6 bases and J by 3 bases. The CDR3 loop spans 12 amino acids. Germline CDR1 reads DFQATT; CDR2 reads SNEGSKA (reference sequence). CDR3 DNA sequence: TGCAGTGCGGCGGGGGGGACAGATACGCAGTATTTT. Amino acid sequence: CSAAGGTDTQYF.

In its sample, this clonotype was seen a few times. The chain couples TRBV21-1 to TRBJ1-3; TRBD1, the D gene given by the table, was not confirmed from the DNA. TRBV21-1 is termed a pseudogene. The CDR3 spans 22 residues. CDR3 DNA sequence: TGTGCCAGACCGCCCATTAGGAAGTCTTTAATTAGGGGGACCAGCTCTGGAAACACCATATATTTT. It codes for CARPPIRKSLIRGTSSGNTIYF.

The V call is TRBV6-2 or TRBV6-3, the J call TRBJ2-5; possible D gene TRBD1, 6 bases. V was cut by 6 bases and J by 4 bases, with 12 bases left in between. CDR3 length: 13 residues. Germline CDR1 is MNHEY and CDR2 is SVGEGT. CDR3 loop: CASRGHPRETQYF. DNA of the CDR3: TGTGCCAGCAGGGGACATCCGAGAGAGACCCAGTACTTC.

Only a few counts were recorded for this clonotype. The chain links TRBV12-3 or TRBV12-4 to TRBJ1-2, with D possibly TRBD1 on 6 matching bases. V lost 3 bases, J lost 2 bases, and 16 bases lay in between. This CDR3 has 16 amino acids. The CDR3 bases are TGTGCCAGCAGTTTGGTACGAGGACAGCGAAACTATGGCTACACCTTC. This encodes CASSLVRGQRNYGYTF.

This clonotype showed up just a few times. The chain couples TRBV3-1 to TRBJ2-5; 9 nucleotides match TRBD1. The CDR3 runs to 15 residues. With V trimmed by 4 bases and J by 5 bases, 8 bases remained unmatched. CDR1 is LGHDT and CDR2 is YNNKEL in the germline V gene (reference sequence). The CDR3 region has the DNA TGTGCCAGCAGCCGTGGACAGGGGACGGTGGAGACCCAGTACTTC. Translating it yields CASSRGQGTVETQYF.

The V and J genes are TRBV6-1 and TRBJ2-7; 9 positions match TRBD2. CDR3 length: 15 amino acids. In germline, CDR1 is MNHNS, CDR2 SASEGT. V lost 0 bases and J lost 2; bases outside the gene matches: 2. DNA for the CDR3: TGTGCCAGCAGTGAAGCGCCTAGCGGGGCCTACGAGCAGTACTTC. As protein: CASSEAPSGAYEQYF.

This clonotype occurred a few times. CDR3 in DNA: TGTGCCAGCAGCCGCCCCGGGACAGGGTCAGAGACCCAGTACTTC. This gives the protein CASSRPGTGSETQYF. V is TRBV7-9 and J is TRBJ2-5; 9 positions agree with TRBD1. The trim removed 5 bases at V and 4 bases at J, leaving 8 bases unmatched. The CDR3 runs to 15 residues. From germline, CDR1 is SEHNR and CDR2 FQNEAQ (reference sequence).